These T cell receptor beta chains were read from a single sample in a study of blood T cell repertoires in COVID-19. Repertoires were generated with immunoSEQ multiplex PCR, while TCRdb's copy carries only in-frame clones and drops some. This repertoire shows 61,000 or so clones, around 85% found once; its top ten account for less than 6%. Sequenced sample: peripheral blood. The receptors were gathered from a woman in her seventies with acute or convalescent COVID-19. Each CDR3 is given with its conserved first and last residue. A D gene is named only where the DNA matches it firmly. Some rows mark clone size as missing; the rest say once, few, many or name a class of expanded clone.

j_gene | d_gene | v_gene | abundance | CDR3aa | CDR3nt
TRBJ2-3 | - | TRBV7-8 | - | CASSQRTFRGEDTQYF | TGTGCCAGCAGCCAAAGGACTTTCAGGGGGGAAGATACGCAGTATTTT
TRBJ1-1 | TRBD1 | TRBV9 | - | CASSAYGQGATEAFF | TGTGCCAGCAGCGCGTATGGACAGGGGGCAACTGAAGCTTTCTTT
TRBJ2-7 | TRBD1 | TRBV18 | - | CASSPNRDSEQYF | TGTGCCAGCTCACCAAACCGGGACAGCGAGCAGTACTTC
TRBJ2-7 | - | TRBV5-6 | - | CASIKSEGIYEQYF | TGTGCCAGCATCAAATCGGAGGGGATCTACGAGCAGTACTTC
TRBJ2-3 | TRBD1 | TRBV18 | few | CASSPGATGGTQYF | TGTGCCAGCTCACCGGGGGCAACAGGGGGTACGCAGTATTTT
TRBJ1-2 | - | TRBV20-1 | - | CSASSPGVYGYTF | TGCAGTGCTAGTTCTCCAGGGGTCTATGGCTACACCTTC
TRBJ1-6 | - | TRBV6-5 | - | CASSSSKWGSPLHF | TGTGCCAGCAGTTCGTCAAAATGGGGCTCACCCCTCCACTTT
TRBJ2-1 | - | TRBV6-2/TRBV6-3 | - | CASSWTRGDNEQFF | TGTGCCAGCAGTTGGACTAGGGGGGACAATGAGCAGTTCTTC
TRBJ2-1 | TRBD1 | TRBV2 | - | CASSAFSGGGEQFF | TGTGCCAGCAGTGCGTTCTCAGGGGGCGGTGAGCAGTTCTTC
TRBJ2-7 | - | TRBV6-5 | - | CASSYSKRTSPHEQYF | TGTGCCAGCAGTTACTCGAAGAGGACTTCACCCCACGAGCAGTACTTC
TRBJ1-5 | - | TRBV4-1 | once | CASSQDPGYNQPQHF | TGCGCCAGCAGCCAAGATCCGGGGTACAATCAGCCCCAGCATTTT
TRBJ2-3 | TRBD2 | TRBV27 | - | CASSVTSGGVPGTQYF | TGTGCCAGCAGTGTCACTAGCGGGGGGGTTCCGGGTACGCAGTATTTT
TRBJ1-6 | TRBD1 | TRBV29-1 | few | CSARGTGLSNSPLHF | TGCAGCGCAAGAGGGACAGGGCTTTCTAATTCACCCCTCCACTTT
TRBJ2-7 | TRBD2 | TRBV7-9 | - | CASSLGSGGAWEQYF | TGTGCCAGCAGCTTAGGTAGCGGGGGGGCCTGGGAGCAGTACTTC
TRBJ1-6 | - | TRBV5-6 | - | CASSFGGFSYNSPLHF | TGTGCCAGCAGCTTCGGGGGGTTCTCCTATAATTCACCCCTCCACTTT
TRBJ1-6 | - | TRBV2 | - | CASNQGYNSPLHF | TGTGCCAGCAATCAGGGGTATAATTCACCCCTCCACTTT
TRBJ2-5 | - | TRBV28 | - | CASSYFGMGAQETQYF | TGTGCCAGCAGTTATTTTGGGATGGGGGCCCAAGAGACCCAGTACTTC
TRBJ2-7 | - | TRBV28 | - | CASSSLGGAHTYEQYF | TGTGCCAGCAGTTCCCTAGGGGGGGCGCACACCTACGAGCAGTACTTC
TRBJ2-5 | TRBD1 | TRBV9 | - | CASSENRMGQGPQETQYF | TGTGCCAGCAGCGAAAATCGAATGGGACAGGGGCCTCAAGAGACCCAGTACTTC
TRBJ2-5 | TRBD2 | TRBV13 | - | CASSAIAGGLETQYF | TGTGCCAGCAGCGCGATCGCGGGGGGGCTGGAGACCCAGTACTTC
TRBJ2-1 | - | TRBV24-1 | - | CATSVDQEDEQFF | TGTGCCACCAGTGTCGACCAAGAGGATGAGCAGTTCTTC
TRBJ2-1 | TRBD2 | TRBV4-3 | - | CASSQAGGNSYNEQFF | TGCGCCAGCAGCCAAGCGGGGGGGAATTCCTACAATGAGCAGTTCTTC
TRBJ2-3 | TRBD1 | TRBV5-1 | - | CASSSTGTEDTDTQYF | TGCGCCAGCAGCTCAACCGGGACAGAGGACACAGATACGCAGTATTTT
TRBJ2-1 | TRBD2 | TRBV7-7 | few | CASSLAPIGGVAYNEQFF | TGTGCTAGCAGCTTGGCCCCTATCGGGGGGGTAGCCTACAATGAGCAGTTCTTC
TRBJ1-2 | TRBD1 | TRBV5-1 | - | CASSTGQGQSGYTF | TGCGCCAGCAGCACTGGACAGGGGCAGAGTGGCTACACCTTC
TRBJ2-3 | TRBD2 | TRBV19 | medium-sized | CASTTGGRSTDTQYF | TGTGCCAGTACCACGGGGGGGCGGAGCACAGATACGCAGTATTTT
TRBJ1-1 | - | TRBV5-1 | - | CASSSEGGNTEAFF | TGCGCCAGCAGCTCTGAGGGCGGGAACACTGAAGCTTTCTTT